The next 27 T cell receptor beta chains were all read from a single sample in a study of T cells in localized non-small cell lung cancer. TCRdb's table, derived via immunoSEQ multiplex PCR, lists solely in-frame clones and lacks some. The repertoire holds around 15,000 clones, with roughly 90% as singletons. The sequencing here drew on peripheral blood, taken before any cancer treatment. These receptor sequences come from a female donor of 60 years or more with stage III squamous cell lung carcinoma.

This sequence joins TRBV5-4 and TRBJ2-1; a weak D match, TRBD1 (5 bases). Trimming removed 4 bases at V and 6 bases at J, with 11 bases between. Germline V gene sequence: CDR1 SGHNT, CDR2 YYREEE (reference sequence). The CDR3 is made up of 13 amino acids. CDR3 sequence: CASSPQGSNEQFF. Here the CDR3 DNA reads TGTGCCAGCAGCCCCCAGGGTAGCAATGAGCAGTTCTTC.

The genes are TRBV10-3 and TRBJ1-1; 8 nucleotides agree with TRBD1. Germline V gives CDR1 ENHRY, CDR2 SYGVKD. The V gene end was trimmed by 6 bases and the J gene end by 1 base; junction bases not matched to a gene: 7. The CDR3 loop spans 15 amino acids. CDR3 region: CAIRKTGTGNTEAFF. CDR3 DNA: TGTGCCATCAGGAAGACCGGGACAGGGAACACTGAAGCTTTCTTT.

This clone was seen a few times. The chain has TRBV9 and TRBJ2-2; 11 bases are a match to TRBD2. The V gene's germline CDR1 is SGDLS and CDR2 YYNGEE. This CDR3 has 15 amino acids. The V and J ends lost 4 bases and 7 bases, in that order; junction bases with no gene match: 6. The CDR3, as DNA: TGTGCCAGCAGCTTAGCGGGAGGGCCAGTCGGGGAGCTGTTTTTT. Protein product: CASSLAGGPVGELFF.

The gene calls are TRBV30 and TRBJ2-1; D may match TRBD1 or TRBD2 (5 bases each). Germline-derived CDR1 and CDR2 are GTSNPN and SVGIG (reference sequence). The V end was cut by 5 bases, the J end by 9 bases, with 20 bases between. The CDR3 contains 14 residues. The CDR3 region is CAWVPFPGGGEQFF. CDR3 nucleotide sequence: TGTGCCTGGGTTCCCTTCCCCGGTGGGGGTGAGCAGTTCTTC.

J is TRBJ1-1 and V is TRBV5-6, with 7 bases fitting TRBD1. CDR3 length: 12 residues. Germline CDR1 and CDR2: SGHDT and YYEEEE. V shed 0 bases, J shed 10 bases, and the junction held 3 bases outside the gene matches. Here the CDR3 reads CASSLVGGAAFF. CDR3 DNA: TGTGCCAGCAGCTTGGTAGGGGGCGCAGCTTTCTTT.

This sequence joins TRBV30 and TRBJ1-1; D is ambiguous. Germline V gene sequence: CDR1 GTSNPN, CDR2 SVGIG (reference sequence). V dropped 4 bases and J dropped 1 base, with 10 bases sitting between them. The CDR3 loop spans 13 amino acids. The CDR3, as DNA: TGTGCCTGGATCTGGAGTGAGAACACTGAAGCTTTCTTT. Its translation is CAWIWSENTEAFF.

The rearrangement uses TRBV19 and TRBJ1-1; D gene uncertain. In germline, CDR1 is LNHDA, CDR2 SQIVND (reference sequence). The CDR3 loop spans 14 amino acids. V was cut by 0 bases and J by 2 bases, with 7 bases left in between. The CDR3 region has the DNA TGTGCCAGTAGTATAGAGGGGAGAAACACTGAAGCTTTCTTT. This gives the protein CASSIEGRNTEAFF.

The CDR3 is CASSQGGLDEQFF. The CDR3 DNA follows: TGCGCCAGCAGCCAAGGCGGGCTCGATGAGCAGTTCTTC. The genes are TRBV4-1 and TRBJ2-1, with TRBD2 as a possible D gene (5 bases). Trimming cost V 1 base and J 8 bases, with 9 bases left between them. This CDR3 has 13 residues. Looked up from germline, CDR1 is MGHRA and CDR2 is YSYEKL.

The rearrangement uses TRBV19 and TRBJ2-7, with 13 bases that match TRBD2. The CDR3 extends over 15 amino acids. The V gene end was trimmed by 5 bases and the J gene end by 3 bases; junction bases not matched to a gene: 4. CDR1 is LNHDA and CDR2 is SQIVND in the germline V gene (reference sequence). The CDR3 loop is CASSPRLAGGYEQYF. The CDR3 DNA is TGTGCCAGTAGTCCTCGACTAGCGGGAGGCTACGAGCAGTACTTC.

The chain joins TRBV4-1 to TRBJ1-1; 12 bases fit TRBD1. CDR3 length equals 16 residues. J was trimmed by 4 bases and V by 2 bases; bases with no gene match: 5. In germline, CDR1 is MGHRA, CDR2 YSYEKL. The CDR3 nucleotides read TGCGCCAGCAGCCAAAGGAGGGACAGGGGGCCCACTGAAGCTTTCTTT. It specifies CASSQRRDRGPTEAFF.

This clone was counted a single time. This chain uses TRBV29-1 with TRBJ2-7, with D tentatively TRBD2 (6 bases). Germline-derived CDR1 and CDR2 are SQVTM and ANQGSEA. Trimming removed 5 bases at V and 1 base at J, with 18 bases between. This CDR3 spans 15 amino acids. The CDR3 sequence is CSVPAGPGESYEQYF. The CDR3 DNA sequence: TGCAGCGTTCCCGCTGGCCCGGGAGAGTCCTACGAGCAGTACTTC.

The rearrangement joins TRBV30 to TRBJ2-3; D is undetermined. The germline gives CDR1 GTSNPN, CDR2 SVGIG (reference sequence). Trimming took off 4 bases at V and 8 bases at J, with 10 bases between the two ends. The CDR3 is 11 residues long. The CDR3 loop reads CAWTLRGTQYF. As DNA, the CDR3 is TGTGCCTGGACTCTTCGAGGTACGCAGTATTTT.

This clone was recorded a few times. The chain carries TRBV6-6 and TRBJ2-2, with 9 bases aligning to TRBD1. Germline V gives CDR1 MNHNY, CDR2 SVGAGI (reference sequence). The length of the CDR3 is 14 residues. V trimming: 5 bases; J trimming: 3 bases; junction bases outside the gene matches: 1. The CDR3 DNA follows: TGTGCCAGCAGTCGGGACAGGGACACCGGGGAGCTGTTTTTT. Amino acids: CASSRDRDTGELFF.

This chain joins TRBV9 and TRBJ2-1; 8 bases match TRBD2. The CDR3 spans 15 residues. CDR1 and CDR2 (germline): SGDLS, YYNGEE. V lost 3 bases to trimming and J lost 5 bases; unmatched junction nucleotides: 7. The CDR3 loop reads CASSARRGENNEQFF. CDR3 bases: TGTGCCAGCAGCGCAAGGCGGGGGGAGAACAATGAGCAGTTCTTC.

This rearrangement joins TRBV5-1 to TRBJ1-1; D not resolved. The V end lost 0 bases, the J end lost 2 bases, and 11 bases lay between the germline ends. Germline loops: CDR1 SGHRS, CDR2 YFSETQ. The CDR3 has 15 residues. CDR3 DNA: TGCGCCAGCAGCTTGGTGGCAGGCGCTAACACTGAAGCTTTCTTT. Translation: CASSLVAGANTEAFF. Looking up the rest from reference TRBV5-1 and TRBJ1-1 gives the full variable domain: KAGVTQTPRYLIKTRGQQVTLSCSPISGHRSVSWYQQTPGQGLQFLFEYFSETQRNKGNFPGRFSGRQFSNSRSEMNVSTLELGDSALYLCASSLVAGANTEAFFGQGTRLTVV.

The J gene is TRBJ2-3, the V gene TRBV5-1, with a weak D call TRBD2 (6 bases). Germline V CDR1 and CDR2: SGHRS, YFSETQ. V lost 2 bases to trimming and J lost 4 bases, with 8 bases between them. The CDR3 spans 13 residues. The CDR3 DNA reads TGCGCCAGCAGCTTCGGAGGGGCAGATACGCAGTATTTT. Its protein is CASSFGGADTQYF.

The V and J genes are TRBV6-1 and TRBJ2-1; TRBD2 might be the D (6 bases). This CDR3 is built from 18 residues. Germline CDR1 MNHNS, CDR2 SASEGT. Deletions cut 2 bases from V and 2 bases from J, with 19 bases between. The CDR3 DNA reads as TGTGCCAGCAGTGAAATCCCGCTGGGTAGCGGACCCTACAATGAGCAGTTCTTC. This sequence encodes CASSEIPLGSGPYNEQFF.

The V call is TRBV27, the J call TRBJ1-4; the D gene is possibly TRBD1 (6 bases). This CDR3 region has 15 residues. Germline V gene data show CDR1 as MNHEY and CDR2 as SMNVEV (reference sequence). V was shortened by 6 bases and J by 6 bases, with 17 bases between the two germline ends. The CDR3 DNA reads as TGTGCCAGCAGCCCTGAGGGGGAAGGGTATGAAAAACTGTTTTTT. It specifies CASSPEGEGYEKLFF.

The chain has TRBV19 and TRBJ2-3; D is undetermined. The CDR3 covers 13 residues. Trimming cost V 5 bases and J 9 bases, with 15 bases left between them. Germline loops: CDR1 LNHDA, CDR2 SQIVND (reference sequence). CDR3 bases: TGTGCCAGTAGTCGCGGTCCTCTTGAAACGCAGTATTTT. It yields the protein CASSRGPLETQYF.

This clone was seen a single time. This chain links TRBV7-9 with TRBJ1-5; TRBD1 matches at 8 bases. Per the germline V gene, CDR1 is SEHNR and CDR2 is FQNEAQ (reference sequence). V was pared by 5 bases and J by 3 bases, with 3 bases of the junction left unmatched. This CDR3 contains 14 residues. The CDR3 loop is CASSRTGFNQPQHF. The CDR3 DNA is TGTGCCAGCAGCCGGACAGGGTTCAATCAGCCCCAGCATTTT.

CDR3 nucleotide sequence: TGTGCCAGCAGTTTAAGCGCCTCCTACAATGAGCAGTTCTTC. As protein: CASSLSASYNEQFF. The gene calls are TRBV28 and TRBJ2-1; D not certain. CDR3 length: 14 amino acids. The germline V gene has CDR1 MDHEN and CDR2 SYDVKM. Trimming shortened V by 2 bases and J by 0 bases, and 5 bases separated the two germline ends.

V is TRBV5-1 and J is TRBJ2-3, with 9 bases aligning to TRBD1. J gave up 1 base and V 4 bases, and 1 base lay outside the gene matches. Germline V gives CDR1 SGHRS, CDR2 YFSETQ. The CDR3 has 14 amino acids. The CDR3 loop is CASSRTGGTDTQYF. DNA for the CDR3: TGCGCCAGCAGCCGGACAGGGGGCACAGATACGCAGTATTTT. Looking up the rest from reference TRBV5-1 and TRBJ2-3 gives the full variable domain: KAGVTQTPRYLIKTRGQQVTLSCSPISGHRSVSWYQQTPGQGLQFLFEYFSETQRNKGNFPGRFSGRQFSNSRSEMNVSTLELGDSALYLCASSRTGGTDTQYFGPGTRLTVL.

V and J are TRBV6-5 and TRBJ1-2; 7 positions agree with TRBD1. With 6 bases clipped from V and 5 bases from J, the junction kept 6 bases outside the gene matches. Germline V gene sequence: CDR1 MNHEY, CDR2 SVGAGI. The CDR3 consists of 13 residues. Here the CDR3 reads CASRRQGGYGYTF. CDR3 nucleotides: TGTGCCAGCAGACGACAGGGAGGGTATGGCTACACCTTC.

In this sample, this clone turned up once. The V and J genes are TRBV4-1 and TRBJ2-7; 7 bases match TRBD2. The CDR3 loop spans 13 amino acids. V was clipped by 5 bases and J by 5 bases; unmatched bases: 6. Germline loops: CDR1 MGHRA, CDR2 YSYEKL. CDR3 coding DNA: TGCGCCAGCAGCGACGCAGGGAGGGACGAGCAGTACTTC. Translating gives CASSDAGRDEQYF.

The gene calls are TRBV15 and TRBJ1-5, with TRBD1 matching 10 bases. The CDR3 runs 15 residues. Per germline, CDR1 LNHNV and CDR2 YYDKDF (reference sequence). Germline trimming cut 5 bases from V and 9 bases from J; bases unmatched to any gene: 10. This CDR3 is CATSSRQGADVPQHF. The CDR3 DNA sequence: TGTGCCACCAGCTCTCGACAGGGGGCTGATGTGCCCCAGCATTTT.

V is TRBV6-1 and J is TRBJ2-7; 7 bases map to TRBD2. This CDR3 contains 15 residues. Germline-derived CDR1 and CDR2 are MNHNS and SASEGT. Germline trimming cut 6 bases from V and 1 base from J; bases unmatched to any gene: 9. The CDR3 spells CASRAGVIPSYEQYF. The CDR3 DNA follows: TGTGCCAGCAGGGCGGGGGTTATCCCATCCTACGAGCAGTACTTC.

The chain is built from TRBV7-9 and TRBJ2-3, with TRBD2 matching over 14 bases. The CDR3 totals 17 residues. The V segment lost 5 bases and the J segment 4 bases; nucleotides outside the gene matches: 8. Per germline, CDR1 SEHNR and CDR2 FQNEAQ (reference sequence). CDR3 protein: CASSRRLAGGMADTQYF. DNA for the CDR3: TGTGCCAGCAGCCGTCGACTAGCGGGGGGGATGGCAGATACGCAGTATTTT.